Sequencing of this T cell receptor (beta chain) was carried out in a study of T cell repertoires in cytomegalovirus infection. As for the study in general: From public TCR beta signatures came an indication of both CMV infection and matching HLA type. Study-wide findings and caveats: Adding up the frequency of public TCR beta families identified people who carried CMV plus the relevant HLA. Within the response measured ex vivo, HLA-C-restricted CMV-specific TCR beta clonotypes were dominant.

Trimming cost V 5 bases and J 1 base, with 14 bases left between them. CDR1 and CDR2 from the germline V gene are MNHEY and SMNVEV (reference sequence). The CDR3 contains 15 residues. TCRdb re-analysed the reads in MiXCR, keeping a single row per CDR3 protein. The sample shows about 500,000 distinct CDR3 sequences, 30% to 40% of them seen only once. Comment on this clonotype: Its antigen is still unknown.

The V gene is TRBV27, the J gene TRBJ1-1; the D is unclear. The specimen was cultured PBMCs, collected from culture after CMV antigen stimulation. The sequence came from a human donor in good health (CMV status not recorded). Some clones in this sample may be carry-over from other donors' samples. The CDR3 DNA follows: TGTGCCAGCAGTCCCTCCTCGAAGGCGAACACTGAAGCTTTCTTT. It translates to CASSPSSKANTEAFF.